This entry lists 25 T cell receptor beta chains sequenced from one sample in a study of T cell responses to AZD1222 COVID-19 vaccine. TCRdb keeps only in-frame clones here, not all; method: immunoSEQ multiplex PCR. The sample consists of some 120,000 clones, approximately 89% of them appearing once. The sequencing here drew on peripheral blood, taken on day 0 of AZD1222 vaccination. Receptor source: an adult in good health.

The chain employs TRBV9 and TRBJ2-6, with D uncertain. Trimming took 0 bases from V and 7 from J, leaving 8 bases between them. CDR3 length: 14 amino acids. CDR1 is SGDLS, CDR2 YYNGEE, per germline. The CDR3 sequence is CASSVEPFANVLTF. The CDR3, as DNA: TGTGCCAGCAGCGTAGAGCCTTTCGCCAACGTCCTGACTTTC.

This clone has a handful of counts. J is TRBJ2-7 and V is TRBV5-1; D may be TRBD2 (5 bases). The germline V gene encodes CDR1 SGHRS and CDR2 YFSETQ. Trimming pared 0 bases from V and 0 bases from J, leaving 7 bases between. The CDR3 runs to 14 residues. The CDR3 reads CASSLGEISYEQYF. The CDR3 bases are TGCGCCAGCAGCTTGGGGGAGATCTCCTACGAGCAGTACTTC.

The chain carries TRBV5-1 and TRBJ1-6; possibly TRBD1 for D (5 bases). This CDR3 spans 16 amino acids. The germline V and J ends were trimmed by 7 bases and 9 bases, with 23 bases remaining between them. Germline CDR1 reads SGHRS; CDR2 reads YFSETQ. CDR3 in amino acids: CASRQSQGSRGSPLHF. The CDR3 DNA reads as TGCGCCAGCCGCCAGTCTCAGGGATCTCGGGGTTCACCCCTCCACTTT.

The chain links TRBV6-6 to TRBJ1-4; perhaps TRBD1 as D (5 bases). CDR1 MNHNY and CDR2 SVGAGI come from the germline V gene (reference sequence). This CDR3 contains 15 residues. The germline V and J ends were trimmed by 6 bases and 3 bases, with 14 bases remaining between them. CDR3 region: CASRGQGSSNEKLFF. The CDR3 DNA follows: TGTGCCAGCAGGGGCCAGGGTTCGTCTAATGAAAAACTGTTTTTT.

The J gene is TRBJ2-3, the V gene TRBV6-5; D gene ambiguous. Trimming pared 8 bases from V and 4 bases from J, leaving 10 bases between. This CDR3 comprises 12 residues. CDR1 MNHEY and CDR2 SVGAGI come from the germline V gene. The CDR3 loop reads CASGRVPDTQYF. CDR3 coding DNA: TGTGCCAGCGGAAGGGTCCCAGATACGCAGTATTTT.

Here the CDR3 reads CATSRDRVPTNEQFF. The DNA of the CDR3 is TGTGCCACCAGCAGAGATCGGGTCCCCACCAACGAGCAGTTCTTC. The chain uses TRBV15 and TRBJ2-1; D is ambiguous. CDR1 is LNHNV and CDR2 is YYDKDF in the germline V gene (reference sequence). V was pared by 0 bases and J by 10 bases, with 16 bases between. The CDR3 is made up of 15 amino acids.

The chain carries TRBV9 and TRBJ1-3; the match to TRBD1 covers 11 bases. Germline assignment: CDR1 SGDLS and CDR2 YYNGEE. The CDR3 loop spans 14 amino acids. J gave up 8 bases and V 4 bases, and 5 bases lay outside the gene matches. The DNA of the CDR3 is TGTGCCAGCAGCTACGGGACAGGGGGGGACACCATATATTTT. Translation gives CASSYGTGGDTIYF.

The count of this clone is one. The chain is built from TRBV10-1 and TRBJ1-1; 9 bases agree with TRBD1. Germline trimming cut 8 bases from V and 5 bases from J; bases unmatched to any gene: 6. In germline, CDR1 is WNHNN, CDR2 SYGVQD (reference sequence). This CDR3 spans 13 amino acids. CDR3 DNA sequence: TGCGCCAGCGGGGGACAGGGTGGAACTGAAGCTTTCTTT. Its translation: CASGGQGGTEAFF.

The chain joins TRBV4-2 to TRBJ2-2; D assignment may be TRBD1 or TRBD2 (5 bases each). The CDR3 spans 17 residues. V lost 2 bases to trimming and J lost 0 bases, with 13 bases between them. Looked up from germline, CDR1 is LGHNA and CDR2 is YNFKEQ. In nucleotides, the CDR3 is TGTGCCAGCAGCCAACGGGGACCTAACGCGAACACCGGGGAGCTGTTTTTT. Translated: CASSQRGPNANTGELFF.

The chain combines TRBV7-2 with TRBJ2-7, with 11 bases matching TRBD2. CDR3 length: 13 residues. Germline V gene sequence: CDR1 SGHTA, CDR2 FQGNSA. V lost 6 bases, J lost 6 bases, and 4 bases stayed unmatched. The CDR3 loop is CASRSTSGSEQYF. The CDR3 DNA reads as TGTGCCAGCAGGTCTACTAGCGGGAGCGAGCAGTACTTC.

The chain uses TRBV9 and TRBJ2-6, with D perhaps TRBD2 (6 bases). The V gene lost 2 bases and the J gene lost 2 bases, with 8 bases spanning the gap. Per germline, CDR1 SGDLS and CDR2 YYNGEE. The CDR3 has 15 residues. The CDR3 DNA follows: TGTGCCAGCAGCGTTTGGGGGGCTGGGGCCAACGTCCTGACTTTC. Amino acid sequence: CASSVWGAGANVLTF.

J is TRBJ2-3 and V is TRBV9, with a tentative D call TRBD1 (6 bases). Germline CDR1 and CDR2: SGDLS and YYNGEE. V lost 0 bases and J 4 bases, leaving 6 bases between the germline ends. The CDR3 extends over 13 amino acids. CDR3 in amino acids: CASSVEGADTQYF. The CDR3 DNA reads TGTGCCAGCAGCGTAGAGGGGGCAGATACGCAGTATTTT.

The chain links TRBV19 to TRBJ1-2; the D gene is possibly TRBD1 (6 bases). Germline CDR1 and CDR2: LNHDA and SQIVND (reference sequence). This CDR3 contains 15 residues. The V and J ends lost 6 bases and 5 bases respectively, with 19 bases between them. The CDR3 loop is CASRRPSQGGYGYTF. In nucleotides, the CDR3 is TGTGCCAGTAGGAGACCGTCACAGGGTGGATATGGCTACACCTTC.

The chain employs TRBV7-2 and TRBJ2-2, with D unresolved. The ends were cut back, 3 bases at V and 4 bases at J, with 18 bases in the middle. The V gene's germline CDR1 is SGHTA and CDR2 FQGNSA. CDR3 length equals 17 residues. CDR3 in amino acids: CASSFFRRTLGTGELFF. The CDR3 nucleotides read TGTGCCAGCAGCTTTTTCCGGAGAACCCTGGGCACCGGGGAGCTGTTTTTT.

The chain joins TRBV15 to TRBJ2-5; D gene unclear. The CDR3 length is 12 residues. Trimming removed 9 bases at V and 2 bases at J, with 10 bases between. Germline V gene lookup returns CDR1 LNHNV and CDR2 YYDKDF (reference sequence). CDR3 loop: CATGVRQETQYF. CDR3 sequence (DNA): TGTGCCACTGGAGTGCGGCAAGAGACCCAGTACTTC.

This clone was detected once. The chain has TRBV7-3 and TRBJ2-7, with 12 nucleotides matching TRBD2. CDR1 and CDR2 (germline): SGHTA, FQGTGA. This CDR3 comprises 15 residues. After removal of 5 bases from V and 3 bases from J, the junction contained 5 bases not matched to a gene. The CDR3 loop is CASSRGLAGNYEQYF. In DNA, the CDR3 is TGTGCCAGCAGCCGAGGACTAGCGGGAAACTACGAGCAGTACTTC. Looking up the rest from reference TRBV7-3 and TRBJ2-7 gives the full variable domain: GAGVSQTPSNKVTEKGKYVELRCDPISGHTALYWYRQSLGQGPEFLIYFQGTGAADDSGLPNDRFFAVRPEGSVSTLKIQRTERGDSAVYLCASSRGLAGNYEQYFGPGTRLTVT.

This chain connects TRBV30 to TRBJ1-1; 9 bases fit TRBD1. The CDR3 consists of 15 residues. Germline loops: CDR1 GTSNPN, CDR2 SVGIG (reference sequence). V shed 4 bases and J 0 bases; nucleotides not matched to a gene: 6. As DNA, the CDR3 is TGTGCCTGGACGGGGACAGGGACAGTGAACACTGAAGCTTTCTTT. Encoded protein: CAWTGTGTVNTEAFF.

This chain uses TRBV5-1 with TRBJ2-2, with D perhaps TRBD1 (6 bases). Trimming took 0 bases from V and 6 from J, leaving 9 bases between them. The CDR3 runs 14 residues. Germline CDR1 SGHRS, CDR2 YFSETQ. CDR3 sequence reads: CASSLDRVAGELFF. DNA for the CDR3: TGCGCCAGCAGCTTGGACAGGGTGGCCGGGGAGCTGTTTTTT. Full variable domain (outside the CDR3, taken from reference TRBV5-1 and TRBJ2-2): KAGVTQTPRYLIKTRGQQVTLSCSPISGHRSVSWYQQTPGQGLQFLFEYFSETQRNKGNFPGRFSGRQFSNSRSEMNVSTLELGDSALYLCASSLDRVAGELFFGEGSRLTVL.

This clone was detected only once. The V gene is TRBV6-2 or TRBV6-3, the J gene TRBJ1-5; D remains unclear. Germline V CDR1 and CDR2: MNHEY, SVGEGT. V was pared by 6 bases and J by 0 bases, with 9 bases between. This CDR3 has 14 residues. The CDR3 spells CASSEGRSNQPQHF. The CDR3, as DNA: TGTGCCAGCAGCGAAGGGCGTAGCAATCAGCCCCAGCATTTT.

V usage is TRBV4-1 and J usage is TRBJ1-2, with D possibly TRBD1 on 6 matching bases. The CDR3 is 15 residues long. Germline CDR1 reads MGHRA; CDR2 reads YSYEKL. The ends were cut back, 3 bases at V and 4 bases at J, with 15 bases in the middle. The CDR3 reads CASSQNDGGAYGYTF. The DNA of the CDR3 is TGCGCCAGCAGCCAGAACGACGGGGGCGCCTATGGCTACACCTTC.

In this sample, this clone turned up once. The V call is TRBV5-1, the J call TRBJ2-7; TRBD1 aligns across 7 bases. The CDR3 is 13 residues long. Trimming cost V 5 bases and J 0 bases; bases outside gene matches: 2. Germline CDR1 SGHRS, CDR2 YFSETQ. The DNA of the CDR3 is TGCGCCAGCAGGGACAGGAGCTCCTACGAGCAGTACTTC. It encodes CASRDRSSYEQYF.

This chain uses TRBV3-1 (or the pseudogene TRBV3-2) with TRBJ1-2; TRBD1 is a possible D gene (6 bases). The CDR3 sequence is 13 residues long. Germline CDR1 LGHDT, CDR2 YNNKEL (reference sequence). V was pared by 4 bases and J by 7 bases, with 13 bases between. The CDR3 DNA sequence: TGTGCCAGCAGCCCGTCAGGGGCGGGTGGCTACACCTTC. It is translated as CASSPSGAGGYTF.

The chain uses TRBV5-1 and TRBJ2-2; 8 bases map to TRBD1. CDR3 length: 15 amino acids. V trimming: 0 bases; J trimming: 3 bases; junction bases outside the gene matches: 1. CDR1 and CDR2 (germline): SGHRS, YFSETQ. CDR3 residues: CASSLGTGHTGELFF. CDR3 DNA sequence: TGCGCCAGCAGCTTGGGGACAGGGCACACCGGGGAGCTGTTTTTT.

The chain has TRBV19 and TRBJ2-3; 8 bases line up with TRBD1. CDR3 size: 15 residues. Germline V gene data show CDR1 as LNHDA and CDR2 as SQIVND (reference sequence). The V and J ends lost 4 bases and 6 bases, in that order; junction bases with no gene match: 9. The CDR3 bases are TGTGCCAGTAGTAGGCAGGGGGCTTTGTCTGATACGCAGTATTTT. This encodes CASSRQGALSDTQYF. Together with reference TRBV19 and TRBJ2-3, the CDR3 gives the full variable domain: DGGITQSPKYLFRKEGQNVTLSCEQNLNHDAMYWYRQDPGQGLRLIYYSQIVNDFQKGDIAEGYSVSREKKESFPLTVTSAQKNPTAFYLCASSRQGALSDTQYFGPGTRLTVL.

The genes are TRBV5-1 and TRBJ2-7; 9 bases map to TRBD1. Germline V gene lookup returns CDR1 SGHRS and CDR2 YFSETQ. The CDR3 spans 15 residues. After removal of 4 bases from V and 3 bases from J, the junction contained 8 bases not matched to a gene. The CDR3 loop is CASSTGQGSLYEQYF. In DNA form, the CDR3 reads TGCGCCAGCAGCACCGGACAGGGGTCCCTCTACGAGCAGTACTTC. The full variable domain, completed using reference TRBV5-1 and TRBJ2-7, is KAGVTQTPRYLIKTRGQQVTLSCSPISGHRSVSWYQQTPGQGLQFLFEYFSETQRNKGNFPGRFSGRQFSNSRSEMNVSTLELGDSALYLCASSTGQGSLYEQYFGPGTRLTVT.